A selection of T cell receptor beta chains follows, all from one sample in a study of neurological immune-mediated disorders. TCRdb used MiXCR to reprocess the 5' RACE reads, holding one entry per CDR3 protein. The sample lists about 58,000 distinct CDR3 sequences, 3% to 4% occurring once. Sequenced input: PBMCs. The receptors stem from a woman aged 60-75 years with multiple sclerosis. The CDR3 runs from the conserved cysteine through the conserved F or W. The D gene is left open where the match is weak. The size field reads once, few, many or a size class.

D,size,J,V,CDR3,DNA
NA,many,TRBJ2-2,TRBV7-2,CASSLGGGNTGELFF,TGTGCCAGCAGCTTAGGAGGGGGGAACACCGGGGAGCTGTTTTTT
TRBD1,many,TRBJ1-1,TRBV7-2,CASSFERQGPEAFF,TGTGCCAGCAGCTTTGAAAGACAGGGTCCTGAAGCTTTCTTT
NA,many,TRBJ2-1,TRBV5-1,CASARDPRSYNEQFF,TGCGCCAGCGCCCGGGATCCGCGTTCCTACAATGAGCAGTTCTTC
NA,many,TRBJ1-6,TRBV12-3/TRBV12-4,CASSLSRVGSPLHF,TGTGCCAGCAGTTTATCCAGGGTTGGTTCACCCCTCCACTTT
NA,many,TRBJ2-7,TRBV10-1,CASSLGSLGEQYF,TGCGCCAGCAGTCTGGGATCCTTGGGGGAGCAGTACTTC
TRBD1,many,TRBJ1-2,TRBV4-2,CASSQGTGDYGYTF,TGTGCCAGCAGCCAAGGGACAGGGGACTATGGCTACACCTTC
NA,many,TRBJ2-7,TRBV5-1,CASSLRGLNYEQYF,TGCGCCAGCAGCTTGAGGGGCTTGAACTACGAGCAGTACTTC
NA,many,TRBJ2-7,TRBV4-2,CASSQDLSFYEQYF,TGTGCCAGCAGCCAAGATTTATCCTTCTACGAGCAGTACTTC
NA,many,TRBJ2-1,TRBV20-1,CSATLGTVYNEQFF,TGCAGTGCTACCTTGGGGACGGTCTACAATGAGCAGTTCTTC
TRBD1,many,TRBJ1-6,TRBV20-1,CSARGTGLGSYNSPLHF,TGCAGTGCTAGAGGGACAGGGCTAGGCTCCTATAATTCACCCCTCCACTTT
NA,many,TRBJ1-5,TRBV7-9,CASSYVGQPQHF,TGTGCCAGCAGCTACGTGGGTCAGCCCCAGCATTTT
NA,many,TRBJ2-1,TRBV20-1,CSARSPSSYNEQFF,TGCAGTGCTAGGAGTCCTAGCTCCTACAATGAGCAGTTCTTC
NA,many,TRBJ2-7,TRBV11-2,CASSLTRGPSYEQYF,TGTGCCAGCAGCTTAACACGGGGGCCTTCCTACGAGCAGTACTTC
NA,many,TRBJ2-7,TRBV12-3/TRBV12-4,CASSSPGQSEQYF,TGTGCCAGCAGTTCACCAGGACAGAGCGAGCAGTACTTC
NA,many,TRBJ2-5,TRBV7-6,CASSLSTGATQYF,TGTGCCAGCAGCTTAAGTACGGGGGCCACCCAGTACTTC
TRBD2,many,TRBJ2-4,TRBV5-1,CASSRESPGGNIQYF,TGCGCCAGCAGCCGGGAGAGCCCGGGGGGGAACATTCAGTACTTC
NA,many,TRBJ2-6,TRBV20-1,CSAADPQKRVLTF,TGCAGTGCCGCGGACCCCCAAAAACGCGTCCTGACTTTC